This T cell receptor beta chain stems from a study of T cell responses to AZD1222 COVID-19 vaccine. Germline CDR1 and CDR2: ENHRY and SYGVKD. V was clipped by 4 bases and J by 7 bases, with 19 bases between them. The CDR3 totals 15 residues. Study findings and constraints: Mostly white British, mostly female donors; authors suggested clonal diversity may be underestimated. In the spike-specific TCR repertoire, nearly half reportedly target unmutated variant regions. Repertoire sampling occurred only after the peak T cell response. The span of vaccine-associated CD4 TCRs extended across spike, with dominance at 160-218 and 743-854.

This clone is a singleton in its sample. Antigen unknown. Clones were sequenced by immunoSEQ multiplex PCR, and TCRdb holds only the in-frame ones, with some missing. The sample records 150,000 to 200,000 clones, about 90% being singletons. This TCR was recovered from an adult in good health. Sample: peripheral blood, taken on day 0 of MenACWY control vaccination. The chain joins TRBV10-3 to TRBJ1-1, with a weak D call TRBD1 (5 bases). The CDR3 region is CAISGVRDRIVEAFF. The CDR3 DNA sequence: TGTGCCATCAGTGGAGTACGGGACCGCATAGTTGAAGCTTTCTTT.